This note documents a single T cell receptor beta chain sequence. The target of this receptor is not known. Library generation was performed with the immunoSEQ multiplex PCR assay. The multiplex PCR relied on a mix of 60 forward primers for TCR Vbeta segments and 13 reverse primers for TCR Jbeta segments. The CDR3 region of rearranged TCR beta genes was amplified from genomic DNA with a multiplex PCR assay. The Illumina HiSeq System was used to sequence the amplified TCR beta libraries as 87-base-pair reads. For the original study's pipeline: In a later analysis, some 80 million unique TCR beta chains were counted across the 500 to 850 repertoires, and roughly 9.9 million of these chains were shared by at least two donors. A nearest-neighbor algorithm error-corrected the raw reads and collapsed the reads into unique sequences, merging closely related sequences to remove PCR and sequencing errors. CDR3 sequences were aligned to IMGT reference sequences to assign V, D and J gene segments. For a sequence to be retained, a match of at least six nucleotides to both a V gene segment and a J gene segment was required. A rearrangement counted as productive if the CDR3 had no stop codons and remained in frame with V and J, and every other rearrangement counted as non-productive. CDR3 was defined according to IMGT convention as the region running from the second conserved V-encoded cysteine to the conserved J-encoded phenylalanine. The earlier analysis of some 540 of the donors excluded any sequence lacking an unambiguous match to a single V gene segment. An earlier analysis of over 450 of the donors classified V segments as functional when productive rearrangements were above 56.7% and as segregating when the standard deviation between donors was above 5%. To diagnose cytomegalovirus status from the catalog of TCR beta chain sequences, a statistical classification framework was built. In a later analysis, TCR nucleotide sequences were compared against IMGT/GENE-DB human TR gene sequences so that V and J genes could be assigned. A later analysis assigned CDR3 sequences and most-parsimonious VDJ recombination scenarios with the TCRdist pipeline. A later analysis defined each TCR beta chain by its CDR3 amino acid sequence plus V-gene family, and excluded reads lacking a unique V-gene family. To address suspected cross-contamination and a sequencing artifact, a later analysis removed some 620 highly shared, low-generation-probability nucleotide sequences. In a later analysis, a clonal expansion index was calculated for each public chain from normalized within-repertoire ranks of inferred template counts. In a later analysis, generation probabilities were computed using a VDJ recombination model fitted to out-of-frame rearrangements, and the results were checked against IGoR. Hypergeometric tests were used in a later analysis to score TCR-TCR, TCR-HLA and TCR-CMV co-occurrence, with a repertoire-size bias correction applied to the TCR pairs. A later analysis estimated false discovery rates by permuting HLA or CMV assignments 20 times. In a later analysis, co-occurring TCRs were grouped with DBSCAN, and TCRdist sequence similarity was added when clustering was performed within HLA-allele-positive subsets. Co-occurrence clustering excluded repertoires with fewer than 30,000 or more than 120,000 public chains, plus five with anomalous nucleotide sharing. The source is immuneACCESS, and TCRdb retained only in-frame sequences with V and J called. Part of the clones is not carried over; for the studies checked, unresolved V genes explain less than half of this, and the remainder is unexplained. For V, J and clone size, that table is used; D and trimming come from the DNA. For this sample, the table gives approximately 82,000 clones. The ten most abundant clones make up 1.5% of the sample.

The cohort comprised more than 550 healthy bone marrow donors. At the time of sampling, all cohort members were nominally healthy, though unrecorded immune exposures were likely present. The donor was CMV seronegative and belonged to the group of 320 or so seronegative cohort members. Every donor gave a peripheral blood sample, and the peripheral blood mononuclear cells from that sample were used for TCR beta sequencing. Genomic DNA was extracted from the blood cell samples with the Qiagen DNeasy Blood Extraction Kit. The sample originates from a study of cytomegalovirus exposure and HLA in healthy donors (dated 2017 in TCRdb). Background on the whole study: In an earlier analysis of some 610 of the donors, 276 Gb of sequence data and 117 million unique TCR beta sequences from 150 million to 200 million T cells were reported. In a later genetic analysis, genome-wide SNP genotypes for 398 of the 666 donors were used, and that subset was treated as a discovery cohort. Donor age, sex, ethnicity and CMV serostatus were collected together with the repertoire data. Class I and class II HLA loci were covered by the typing at four-digit resolution. In a later analysis, previously published TCR beta repertoires from several hundred donors were re-analyzed and high-resolution HLA genotyping was added so that TCR occurrence patterns could be studied. All discovery cohort repertoires had been generated using a single sequencing platform. The study used immunosequencing to profile the T cell repertoires of more than 650 subjects and linked those repertoires to cytomegalovirus serostatus. To decide whether each TCR beta V gene segment behaved as functional or pseudogenic, an earlier analysis of approximately 590 of the donors relied on high-throughput TCR beta sequencing. Typing coverage varied by locus: about 620-640 donors for A, B, C, DRB1 and DQB1; roughly 510 for DQA1; more than 600 for DPA1; fewer than 480 for DPB1. The later analysis used no new phenotypic data to find candidate immune exposures, relying instead on TCR beta sequences and their occurrence across donors. A handful of DR-DQ haplotypes were handled as single units for association and clustering because linkage in the cohort was strong. Of the 300 to 500 genotyped donors, roughly 80% were placed in the genetic ancestry cluster associated with self-reported Caucasian donors. Across about 370 genotyped donors of the cohort, an average of about 240,000 unique TCR beta nucleotide sequences per donor were sequenced, and 15% to 20% of those sequences were non-productive. To predict cytomegalovirus infection status, the study combined high-throughput TCR immunosequencing, statistical association of individual TCRs with disease status, and machine learning. The study aimed to test whether cataloging public T cell receptors could reveal signatures of past pathogen exposure. In addition to the first cohort of around 670 subjects, a separate validation cohort of 130 or so different subjects was used. Roughly 300 gigabases of sequencing data and around 80 million unique TCR sequences made up an early release that covered approximately 700 HLA-typed donors.

The CDR3 numbers 12 residues from cysteine through phenylalanine. Just CDR3 DNA is preserved here, 36 bases in frame from base 1. CDR1 and CDR2 were assigned from the germline V gene as KGHSH and LQKENI. For this chain, trimming is 6 bases at the V end and 7 bases at the J end, and the number of junction bases without a gene match is 5. Results and caveats for the whole study, not just this receptor: Correlated functional status among segregating V segments might be attributable to linkage disequilibrium, but an unknown experimental factor could not be ruled out. In vitro tests confirmed that a few of the cytomegalovirus-associated TCR beta chains recognize cytomegalovirus antigens. In this cohort, only TCR beta chains were sequenced, and detectable features were limited by the absence of alpha or paired-chain data. V-gene and J-gene trimming of TCR beta chains was associated with a missense DCLRE1C variant in a later genetic analysis, and the association was replicated in an independent cohort. It was suggested by the authors that the approach could potentially be generalized to other disease states and immunological phenotypes. Immune exposure information for the cohort was limited to CMV serostatus. A later analysis found that most CMV-associated TCR beta chains appeared HLA-restricted, with HLA associations seemingly driven largely by CMV exposure. Several of the top co-occurrence clusters appeared to be linked to parvovirus B19, influenza, CMV and Epstein-Barr virus, according to a later analysis. Assigning TCR associations to individual alleles was difficult when HLA alleles, especially DR and DQ, strongly co-occurred. In the study, some 160 TCR beta chains were listed as associated with cytomegalovirus. A later genetic analysis reported fewer N-insertions in productive TCRs among donors in an Asian-associated ancestry cluster than the roughly 700-donor mean. The 87-base-pair reads could not distinguish some IMGT-functional V segments, including TRBV6-2 and TRBV6-3, so those segments were excluded. A cluster of highly shared sequence variants was judged likely to be a technical artifact of the sequencing pipeline. Cytomegalovirus status was reported to be diagnosed by the classifier with high specificity and sensitivity in both the original and validation cohorts. In an earlier analysis of 587 of the donors, most TCR beta V segments appeared in productive rearrangements about 87% or about 30% of the time, broadly matching IMGT annotations. A further reported finding was that TCR beta sequences accurately predicted the HLA-A and HLA-B alleles for most subjects in the first cohort. In a later analysis, TCR association rates were found to vary across HLA loci, with the most associated TCRs seen for DRB1 alleles and the fewest for HLA-C alleles. Presence/absence analyses assumed roughly uniform sequencing depth across donors, an assumption that may not hold. In a later analysis, some 18,000 TCR beta sequences were associated with specific HLA alleles at a false discovery rate of 0.05. Some 16 rarely observed V segments, including chromosome 9 orphons, were excluded from the earlier analysis of approximately 500 of the donors because counts were too low. Most TCR sequences were seen in very few donors, while some public TCRs were found in many individuals. Because some donors lacked HLA typing at each locus, the association tests relied only on the typed subset. In a later analysis, HLA-associated TCR beta chains showed more clonal expansion and lower generation probabilities than non-associated chains that were equally common.

The receptor was isolated from a woman aged 60 to 75 in good health and CMV-seronegative. The chain was built from TRBV18 and TRBJ1-2; 7 bases in the middle match TRBD1. The sample consisted of PBMCs. The CDR3 here reads CASSSRQGGYTF. The sequenced DNA is TGTGCCAGCTCCTCAAGACAGGGTGGCTACACCTTC.